The clone carrying this T cell receptor beta chain has a handful of counts. Germline V gene sequence: CDR1 MNHNY, CDR2 SVGAGI (reference sequence). Trimming removed 5 bases at V and 3 bases at J, with 14 bases between. The CDR3 runs 14 residues. The authors ran a second PCR of about 7 to 11 cycles using a sample-barcoded 5' primer and a J-beta primer mix. MiXCR, run by TCRdb on the 5' RACE reads, gives a single entry per CDR3 protein. Of 1.5 million to 2 million distinct CDR3 sequences in the sample, 35% to 50% were seen once. The authors isolated at least 6 million PBMCs per sample. This sample was taken from a study of blood T cells in healthy people across ages.

V usage is TRBV6-6 and J usage is TRBJ2-7, with a tentative D call TRBD1 (5 bases). The sequenced material came from blood. The TCR originated in a human donor in good health. Here the CDR3 DNA reads TGTGCCAGCAGTCCGACAGTGAGAGGCTACGAGCAGTACTTC. Its translation is CASSPTVRGYEQYF.